The entry below describes one T cell receptor (beta chain). This sample is drawn from a study of cytomegalovirus exposure and HLA in healthy donors. The overall study: An early data release held tens of millions of unique TCRs from HLA-typed donors.

PCR used 60 Vbeta primers and 13 Jbeta primers. Some clones are missing from TCRdb's copy, which holds only in-frame ones; the method was immunoSEQ multiplex PCR. Of 65,000 to 95,000 clones listed, 78% are singletons. Germline CDR1 and CDR2: SEHNR and FQNEAQ (reference sequence). The V segment lost 4 bases and the J segment 5 bases; nucleotides outside the gene matches: 8. The CDR3 sequence is 15 residues long. This TCR came from a male donor in good health and CMV-seropositive. The sample taken for sequencing was PBMCs. V and J are TRBV7-9 and TRBJ1-2, with TRBD1 identical over 9 bases. The CDR3 sequence is CASSSRGQGWYGYTF. CDR3 DNA sequence: TGTGCCAGCAGCTCCCGGGGACAGGGCTGGTATGGCTACACCTTC.